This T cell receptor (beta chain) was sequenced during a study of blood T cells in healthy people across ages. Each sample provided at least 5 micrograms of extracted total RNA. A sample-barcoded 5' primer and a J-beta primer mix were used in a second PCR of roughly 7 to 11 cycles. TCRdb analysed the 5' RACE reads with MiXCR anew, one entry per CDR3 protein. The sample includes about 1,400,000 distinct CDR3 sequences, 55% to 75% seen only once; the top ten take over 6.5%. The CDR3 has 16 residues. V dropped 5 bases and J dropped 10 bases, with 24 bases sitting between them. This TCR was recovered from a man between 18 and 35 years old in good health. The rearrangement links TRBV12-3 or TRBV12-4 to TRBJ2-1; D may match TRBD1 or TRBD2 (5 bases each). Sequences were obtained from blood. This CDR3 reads CASSISGTINGHEQFF. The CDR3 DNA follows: TGTGCCAGCAGTATCTCCGGGACCATAAACGGTCACGAGCAGTTCTTC.